The T cell receptor beta chain described here comes from a study of T-cell reconstitution after alpha-beta-depleted transplantation in children. General observations from the study: Where alpha-beta T cells came from about two months after transplant was reportedly several hundred expanded graft clones. When one year had passed after transplant, most T-cell counts and diversity came from newly produced T cells. At day 60, the high TCRbeta diversity found in some patients originated from recipient T cells and thymic progenitors that had survived.

The CDR3 covers 15 residues. Trimming took off 5 bases at V and 4 bases at J, with 12 bases between the two ends. The germline gives CDR1 SGHTA, CDR2 FQGNSA. Preparing the TCRbeta library involved the use of unique molecular identifiers. TCRdb independently ran MiXCR on the PCR reads; one entry per CDR3 protein. The data hold roughly 300,000 distinct CDR3 sequences, with approximately 10% observed a single time. This clonotype was seen ten or more times. Its cognate antigen is unknown. This clonotype originated in a male patient between 2 and 10 years old who had a stem cell transplant for chronic granulomatous disease, so the T cells may come from the graft donor. The chain uses TRBV7-2 and TRBJ2-6; the D is unclear. Source: peripheral blood, taken 180 days after TCRalphabeta/CD19-depleted stem cell transplant. CDR3 nucleotide sequence: TGTGCCAGCAGCCTTCAGGAGTCCGGGGCCAACGTCCTGACTTTC. As protein: CASSLQESGANVLTF.